The rows below give T cell receptor beta chains drawn from one sample of a study of cytomegalovirus exposure and HLA in healthy donors. Clones were read by immunoSEQ multiplex PCR, and TCRdb kept only the in-frame ones, dropping some. This sample has some 77,000 clones, with just under 95% found just once. The sequenced material came from PBMCs. Source of these receptors: a man younger than 30 in good health and CMV-seropositive. The CDR3 runs from the conserved cysteine through the conserved F or W. The order of the fields is J gene, clone size, V gene, D gene, CDR3 protein, CDR3 DNA. A D gene is named only where the DNA matches it firmly. Not every row has a clone size; where given, it reads once, few, many or a size class.

TRBJ2-1	.	TRBV5-1	.	CASSPFTGHPLTYNEQFF	TGCGCCAGCAGCCCATTTACGGGACACCCTTTGACTTACAATGAGCAGTTCTTC
TRBJ1-6	.	TRBV14	TRBD1	CASSQEGDRELNSPLHF	TGTGCCAGCAGCCAAGAGGGGGACAGGGAATTAAATTCACCCCTCCACTTT
TRBJ1-4	.	TRBV4-1	TRBD1	CASSSRYRGWNEKLFF	TGCGCCAGCAGCTCACGATACAGGGGGTGGAATGAAAAACTGTTTTTT
TRBJ2-3	.	TRBV28	TRBD2	CASRKAGNTDTQYF	TGTGCCAGCAGGAAAGCGGGGAACACAGATACGCAGTATTTT
TRBJ2-7	.	TRBV4-1	.	CASSQDPEGGVYEQYF	TGCGCCAGCAGCCAAGATCCCGAAGGCGGGGTCTACGAGCAGTACTTC
TRBJ1-2	.	TRBV29-1	.	CSVGESRNPHGYTF	TGCAGCGTTGGAGAGTCGCGAAACCCCCATGGCTACACCTTC
TRBJ2-1	.	TRBV29-1	TRBD2	CSGVSSGGVHEQFF	TGCAGCGGTGTTTCGAGCGGGGGGGTCCATGAGCAGTTCTTC
TRBJ2-7	.	TRBV28	.	CASRSGQSYEQYF	TGTGCCAGCAGGTCGGGACAATCCTACGAGCAGTACTTC
TRBJ2-3	.	TRBV10-3	TRBD1	CAIRTDRGSTDTQYF	TGTGCCATCAGAACCGACAGGGGATCCACAGATACGCAGTATTTT
TRBJ2-5	.	TRBV5-8	.	CASSPDRARGETQYF	TGTGCCAGCAGCCCGGATCGGGCCCGCGGGGAGACCCAGTACTTC
TRBJ2-3	.	TRBV5-1	.	CASSDSGNTQYF	TGCGCCAGCAGCGACTCAGGGAATACGCAGTATTTT
TRBJ2-2	.	TRBV7-3	.	CASSQNPGLFTGELFF	TGTGCCAGCAGCCAAAATCCGGGACTCTTCACCGGGGAGCTGTTTTTT
TRBJ1-2	.	TRBV7-6	TRBD1	CASSLGTGDHGYTF	TGTGCCAGCAGCTTAGGGACAGGGGATCATGGCTACACCTTC
TRBJ2-4	.	TRBV21-1	.	CASSKGNPDRGKNIQYF	TGTGCCAGCAGCAAAGGGAACCCGGACAGGGGGAAAAACATTCAGTACTTC
TRBJ1-1	.	TRBV7-2	.	CASRLRNTEAFF	TGTGCCAGCAGGTTACGGAACACTGAAGCTTTCTTT
TRBJ1-2	once	TRBV5-1	TRBD1	CASRAGTGYGYTF	TGCGCCAGCAGAGCCGGGACAGGCTATGGCTACACCTTC
TRBJ2-1	.	TRBV27	TRBD2	CASGTSGFYNEQFF	TGTGCCAGCGGGACTAGCGGTTTCTACAATGAGCAGTTCTTC
TRBJ2-7	.	TRBV6-1	TRBD2	CASSDEAGGSYEQYF	TGTGCCAGCAGTGATGAGGCGGGGGGGTCCTACGAGCAGTACTTC
TRBJ1-2	.	TRBV11-2	.	CASSLAPGNYGYTF	TGTGCCAGCAGCTTAGCCCCAGGGAACTATGGCTACACCTTC
TRBJ2-2	.	TRBV7-3	TRBD2	CASSSGQGWTSGRPTGELFF	TGTGCCAGCAGCTCGGGACAGGGCTGGACTAGCGGGAGACCCACCGGGGAGCTGTTTTTT
TRBJ2-3	.	TRBV5-1	.	CASSLGEADTQYF	TGCGCCAGCAGCTTGGGTGAAGCGGATACGCAGTATTTT
TRBJ2-1	.	TRBV6-5	.	CASSFAQRNNEQFF	TGTGCCAGCAGTTTTGCCCAGCGGAACAATGAGCAGTTCTTC
TRBJ1-6	.	TRBV2	TRBD1	CAIPDRAYNSPLHF	TGTGCCATTCCGGACAGGGCCTACAATTCACCCCTCCACTTT
TRBJ1-3	.	TRBV5-6	.	CASSLQEGLSGNTIYF	TGTGCCAGCAGCCTGCAGGAGGGGCTGTCTGGAAACACCATATATTTT
TRBJ2-3	.	TRBV6-1	.	CASSEVAGAEDTQYF	TGTGCCAGCAGTGAAGTGGCAGGGGCGGAGGATACGCAGTATTTT
TRBJ1-4	.	TRBV7-8	TRBD1	CASSSGGLSNEKLFF	TGTGCCAGCAGCTCAGGGGGGCTGTCTAATGAAAAACTGTTTTTT
TRBJ2-3	.	TRBV4-1	.	CASSPTLDGTQYF	TGCGCCAGCAGCCCGACTCTAGACGGTACGCAGTATTTT
TRBJ2-7	.	TRBV6-1	TRBD2	CASKERGGNLQYF	TGTGCCAGCAAGGAGCGGGGGGGAAATTTACAGTACTTC
TRBJ2-1	.	TRBV5-4	.	CASSLLRGAYNEQFF	TGTGCCAGCAGCCTCCTGCGCGGGGCCTACAATGAGCAGTTCTTC
TRBJ2-7	.	TRBV5-1	.	CASSSDRTANEQYF	TGCGCCAGCAGCTCGGACAGAACGGCTAACGAGCAGTACTTC
TRBJ2-1	.	TRBV2	.	CASTRGWGNEQFF	TGTGCCAGCACCAGGGGTTGGGGAAATGAGCAGTTCTTC
TRBJ2-6	.	TRBV9	.	CASSVAGLTSGANVLTF	TGTGCCAGCAGCGTGGCGGGCCTCACCTCTGGGGCCAACGTCCTGACTTTC
TRBJ1-2	.	TRBV6-5	.	CASSSPGGRYGYTF	TGTGCCAGCAGTTCCCCGGGGGGCCGCTATGGCTACACCTTC
TRBJ2-7	.	TRBV29-1	.	CSGLNSYEQYF	TGCAGCGGACTGAACTCCTACGAGCAGTACTTC
TRBJ2-7	.	TRBV9	TRBD2	CASSVESSGGPQYF	TGTGCCAGCAGCGTAGAGTCTAGCGGGGGGCCCCAGTACTTC
TRBJ2-1	.	TRBV9	TRBD2	CASSPRGVLAGGPWGNEQFF	TGTGCCAGCAGCCCCCGCGGGGTCCTAGCGGGGGGGCCTTGGGGCAATGAGCAGTTCTTC
TRBJ1-3	.	TRBV5-4	.	CASSLARGSVQQAGNTIYF	TGTGCCAGCAGCTTGGCCAGGGGATCAGTGCAACAGGCGGGAAACACCATATATTTT
TRBJ1-3	.	TRBV30	.	CAWSVRGYTIYF	TGTGCCTGGAGTGTACGTGGCTACACCATATATTTT
TRBJ1-6	once	TRBV28	.	CASSSPRGQDYNSPLHF	TGTGCCAGCAGTTCCCCGAGAGGGCAGGACTATAATTCACCCCTCCACTTT
TRBJ2-2	once	TRBV7-2	.	CASSHYTGELFF	TGTGCCAGCAGCCACTACACCGGGGAGCTGTTTTTT
TRBJ2-7	.	TRBV6-5	TRBD2	CASSSRTSGRWYEQYF	TGTGCCAGCAGTTCAAGGACTAGCGGGAGGTGGTACGAGCAGTACTTC
TRBJ1-2	once	TRBV4-1	.	CASSQEQAYGYTF	TGCGCCAGCAGCCAAGAACAGGCCTATGGCTACACCTTC
TRBJ2-1	once	TRBV7-9	.	CASSLGDWNEQFF	TGTGCCAGCAGCTTAGGAGACTGGAATGAGCAGTTCTTC
TRBJ2-1	once	TRBV10-3	TRBD2	CAISESRGEGNEQFF	TGTGCCATCAGTGAGTCTCGAGGGGAGGGGAATGAGCAGTTCTTC
TRBJ1-1	.	TRBV28	.	CASSFSRNTEAFF	TGTGCCAGCAGTTTTTCGAGAAACACTGAAGCTTTCTTT
TRBJ1-2	.	TRBV27	TRBD1	CASSYITGDYGYTF	TGTGCCAGCAGTTACATCACAGGGGACTATGGCTACACCTTC
TRBJ1-5	.	TRBV6-4	TRBD1	CASSTGDNQPQHF	TGTGCCAGCAGTACAGGGGACAATCAGCCCCAGCATTTT
TRBJ2-2	.	TRBV5-4	TRBD1	CASSLKGASGELFF	TGTGCCAGCAGCTTGAAGGGGGCCTCCGGGGAGCTGTTTTTT
TRBJ2-1	.	TRBV4-1	.	CASSQESPAERFF	TGCGCCAGCAGCCAAGAAAGTCCAGCGGAGCGGTTCTTC
TRBJ2-1	.	TRBV28	.	CASSFHVGQPNNEQFF	TGTGCCAGCAGTTTTCATGTGGGGCAGCCTAACAATGAGCAGTTCTTC